Listed below are T cell receptor beta chains from one sample, sequenced in a study of blood T cell repertoires in COVID-19. The assay was immunoSEQ multiplex PCR, and TCRdb's table has in-frame clones only and misses some. Among some 88,000 clones listed, more than 75% were seen once. Sequencing used peripheral blood. These receptors all come from a woman in her 70s with acute or convalescent COVID-19. CDR3s include the opening cysteine and the closing phenylalanine or tryptophan. A D gene is named only where the DNA matches it firmly. The size entry is marked missing in some rows and otherwise reads once, few, many or a size class.

v_call: TRBV10-2; clone_size: .; d_call: .; j_call: TRBJ2-3; cdr3_nt: TGCGCCAGCAGTGAGTCGAGATCTGGCCGGGGGTACACAGATACGCAGTATTTT; cdr3_aa: CASSESRSGRGYTDTQYF
v_call: TRBV3-1/TRBV3-2; clone_size: .; d_call: TRBD1; j_call: TRBJ1-2; cdr3_nt: TGTGCCAGCAGCCAAGAGGCCACAGGGGTGCTTTCTCTTGGAGGCTACACCTTC; cdr3_aa: CASSQEATGVLSLGGYTF
v_call: TRBV7-9; clone_size: .; d_call: TRBD2; j_call: TRBJ2-3; cdr3_nt: TGTGCCAGCAGTTCGGGGTCTAGCGGGTGGGCGCAGTATTTT; cdr3_aa: CASSSGSSGWAQYF
v_call: TRBV5-6; clone_size: .; d_call: .; j_call: TRBJ2-5; cdr3_nt: TGTGCCAGCAGCCCCGGGAGCGGGCGCGGGCGTGGAGAGACCCAGTACTTC; cdr3_aa: CASSPGSGRGRGETQYF
v_call: TRBV18; clone_size: .; d_call: .; j_call: TRBJ1-4; cdr3_nt: TGTGCCAGCTCACCACGCGGGGTCCGTGAAAAACTGTTTTTT; cdr3_aa: CASSPRGVREKLFF
v_call: TRBV12-5; clone_size: few; d_call: .; j_call: TRBJ2-6; cdr3_nt: TGTGCTAGTGGTTTGGTCCTTCTCTCTGGGGCCAACGTCCTGACTTTC; cdr3_aa: CASGLVLLSGANVLTF
v_call: TRBV2; clone_size: .; d_call: .; j_call: TRBJ1-2; cdr3_nt: TGTGCCAGCAGTATTGGGTGGGGAAGGGAGGATGGCTACACCTTC; cdr3_aa: CASSIGWGREDGYTF
v_call: TRBV4-2; clone_size: once; d_call: TRBD1; j_call: TRBJ1-1; cdr3_nt: TGTGCCAGCAGCCAAGACCCCCCGGACAGGGGGAACACTGAAGCTTTCTTT; cdr3_aa: CASSQDPPDRGNTEAFF
v_call: TRBV2; clone_size: few; d_call: .; j_call: TRBJ1-6; cdr3_nt: TGTGCCAGCAGGGCAGGACAAGCTAATTCACCCCTCCACTTT; cdr3_aa: CASRAGQANSPLHF
v_call: TRBV6-1; clone_size: .; d_call: .; j_call: TRBJ2-6; cdr3_nt: TGTGCCAGCAGTGTTTACTTGCTGTCCTCTGGGGCCAACGTCCTGACTTTC; cdr3_aa: CASSVYLLSSGANVLTF
v_call: TRBV19; clone_size: .; d_call: TRBD1; j_call: TRBJ1-1; cdr3_nt: TGTGCCAGTAGTAAGTATCACGGGACAGAAGGTGAAGCTTTCTTT; cdr3_aa: CASSKYHGTEGEAFF
v_call: TRBV5-1; clone_size: .; d_call: TRBD2; j_call: TRBJ2-2; cdr3_nt: TGCGCCAGCAGCTATACAAAGGGACTAGCGGGAGGCAAAGCGAACACCGGGGAGCTGTTTTTT; cdr3_aa: CASSYTKGLAGGKANTGELFF
v_call: TRBV6-5; clone_size: few; d_call: .; j_call: TRBJ1-2; cdr3_nt: TGTGCCGGAGATTTCCCGGGACATCTTAACTATGGCTACACCTTC; cdr3_aa: CAGDFPGHLNYGYTF
v_call: TRBV7-2; clone_size: .; d_call: TRBD2; j_call: TRBJ2-1; cdr3_nt: TGTGCCAGCAGCATGACTAGCGGGACATACAATGAGCAGTTCTTC; cdr3_aa: CASSMTSGTYNEQFF
v_call: TRBV6-5; clone_size: .; d_call: TRBD1; j_call: TRBJ1-4; cdr3_nt: TGTGCCAGCAGTACAGGCACAGGGGGAGATGAAAAACTGTTTTTT; cdr3_aa: CASSTGTGGDEKLFF
v_call: TRBV18; clone_size: .; d_call: TRBD1; j_call: TRBJ1-1; cdr3_nt: TGTGCCAGCTCGCCGTACCTCAGGGTGACAGGGTCCCCCACTGAAGCTTTCTTT; cdr3_aa: CASSPYLRVTGSPTEAFF
v_call: TRBV11-3; clone_size: .; d_call: TRBD2; j_call: TRBJ2-1; cdr3_nt: TGTGCCAGCAGCGAGGGAGGGGCATGGATGAATGAGCAGTTCTTC; cdr3_aa: CASSEGGAWMNEQFF
v_call: TRBV28; clone_size: .; d_call: TRBD2; j_call: TRBJ2-4; cdr3_nt: TGTGCCAGCAGTCCCCCGACTAGCGGGAGGGCCGGGGCCAAAAACATTCAGTACTTC; cdr3_aa: CASSPPTSGRAGAKNIQYF
v_call: TRBV5-1; clone_size: .; d_call: .; j_call: TRBJ2-3; cdr3_nt: TGCGCCAGCAGCTTCGGTCAAAGCACAGATACGCAGTATTTT; cdr3_aa: CASSFGQSTDTQYF
v_call: TRBV6-2/TRBV6-3; clone_size: .; d_call: .; j_call: TRBJ1-6; cdr3_nt: TGTGCCAGCAGTTACTCGGTGGCCGTACGACTTAACTATAATTCACCCCTCCACTTT; cdr3_aa: CASSYSVAVRLNYNSPLHF
v_call: TRBV3-1/TRBV3-2; clone_size: .; d_call: TRBD2; j_call: TRBJ2-1; cdr3_nt: TGTGCCAGCAGCCAAGGGGGGGCGGGAGGAGGACGTGAGCAGTTCTTC; cdr3_aa: CASSQGGAGGGREQFF
v_call: TRBV5-1; clone_size: .; d_call: .; j_call: TRBJ2-2; cdr3_nt: TGCGCCAGCAGCCCTACTGACAGCACCGGGGAGCTGTTTTTT; cdr3_aa: CASSPTDSTGELFF
v_call: TRBV7-9; clone_size: .; d_call: TRBD1; j_call: TRBJ1-2; cdr3_nt: TGTGCCAGCAGCTTAGTGCAGGGACAGAATAACTATGGCTACACCTTC; cdr3_aa: CASSLVQGQNNYGYTF
v_call: TRBV19; clone_size: .; d_call: TRBD1; j_call: TRBJ2-2; cdr3_nt: TGTGCCAGTAAAACAGGGGGCGGGAACACCGGGGAGCTGTTTTTT; cdr3_aa: CASKTGGGNTGELFF
v_call: TRBV27; clone_size: .; d_call: .; j_call: TRBJ2-3; cdr3_nt: TGTGCCAGCAGTTTCGATCTAGCAACAGATACGCAGTATTTT; cdr3_aa: CASSFDLATDTQYF
v_call: TRBV19; clone_size: .; d_call: TRBD2; j_call: TRBJ2-1; cdr3_nt: TGTGCCAGTACCCTAGCGGGAGAGGCCTCCTACAATGAGCAGTTCTTC; cdr3_aa: CASTLAGEASYNEQFF
v_call: TRBV5-1; clone_size: .; d_call: .; j_call: TRBJ1-2; cdr3_nt: TGCGCCAGCAGCTTGTATACAGGGTCCTATGGCTACACCTTC; cdr3_aa: CASSLYTGSYGYTF
v_call: TRBV7-2; clone_size: .; d_call: .; j_call: TRBJ2-6; cdr3_nt: TGTGCCAGCAGCTTCGCCGCTACCGGGGTTGGGGCCAACGTCCTGACTTTC; cdr3_aa: CASSFAATGVGANVLTF
v_call: TRBV7-2; clone_size: .; d_call: TRBD2; j_call: TRBJ2-4; cdr3_nt: TGTGCCAGCAACAATATAGCGGGAGGAGCCAAAAACATTCAGTACTTC; cdr3_aa: CASNNIAGGAKNIQYF
v_call: TRBV27; clone_size: .; d_call: .; j_call: TRBJ1-2; cdr3_nt: TGTGCCAGCCGGGACACCTCTAACTATGGCTACACCTTC; cdr3_aa: CASRDTSNYGYTF